The clone carrying this TCR beta chain was found once. This entry comes from a study of CD8+CD57+ T cells in acquired aplastic anemia. Genomic DNA templated the TCR beta VDJ and CDR3 profiling. TCRdb passed the reads through MiXCR, listing each CDR3 protein once. The data contain 65,000 or so distinct CDR3 sequences, around 55% of them singletons. The TCR comes from a human donor in good health, serving as a control. The sample consisted of sorted CD4+, CD8+, or CD8+CD57+ T cells (not recorded which) from PBMCs.

The CDR3 DNA sequence: TGTGCCAGCAGCCCGGACGGAGGGGGCGAGCAGTTCTTC. Its protein is CASSPDGGGEQFF. This chain joins TRBV5-6 and TRBJ2-1; a weak D match, TRBD1 (7 bases). Trimming cost V 4 bases and J 10 bases, with 15 bases left between them. Germline CDR1 SGHDT, CDR2 YYEEEE. The CDR3 loop spans 13 amino acids.